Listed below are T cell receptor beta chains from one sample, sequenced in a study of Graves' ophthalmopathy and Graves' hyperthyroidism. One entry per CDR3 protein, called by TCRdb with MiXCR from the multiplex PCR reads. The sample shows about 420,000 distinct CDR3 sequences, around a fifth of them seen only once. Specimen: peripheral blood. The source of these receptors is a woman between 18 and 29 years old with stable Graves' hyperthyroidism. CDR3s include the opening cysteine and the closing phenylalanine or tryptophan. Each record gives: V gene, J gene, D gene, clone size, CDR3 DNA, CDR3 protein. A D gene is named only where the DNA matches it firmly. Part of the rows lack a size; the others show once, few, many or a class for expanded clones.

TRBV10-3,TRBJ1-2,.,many,TGTGCCATCACCCCCAGGGGCGAATATGGCTACACCTTC,CAITPRGEYGYTF
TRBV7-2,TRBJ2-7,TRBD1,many,TGTGCCAGCAGCTTAGCGCAGACAGGGGCTACCTACGAGCAGTACTTC,CASSLAQTGATYEQYF
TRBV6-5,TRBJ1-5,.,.,TGTGCCAGCAGTTTCGGGGCGCTCAATCAGCCCCAGCATTTT,CASSFGALNQPQHF
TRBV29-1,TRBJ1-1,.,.,TGCAGCGTTGGAGAGAGTGAAGCTTTCTTT,CSVGESEAFF
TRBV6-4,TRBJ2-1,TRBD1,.,TGTGCCAGCAGTGAAAAACCGGGACAGGGCTACAATGAGCAGTTCTTC,CASSEKPGQGYNEQFF
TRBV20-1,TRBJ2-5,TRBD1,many,TGCAGTGCTAGTGGGACAGGGGGCGCGTGGGAGACCCAGTACTTC,CSASGTGGAWETQYF
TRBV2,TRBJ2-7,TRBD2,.,TGTGCCAGCAGCACCCTGGGGGGGAGGGGACCCTACGAGCAGTACTTC,CASSTLGGRGPYEQYF
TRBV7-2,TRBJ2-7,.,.,TGTGCCAGCAGCTTAGCGGCCACCGGGACGCTCTACGAGCAGTACTTC,CASSLAATGTLYEQYF
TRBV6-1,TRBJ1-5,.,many,TGTGCCAGCAGACGCACTTCCAGGGGTTGGAATCAGCCCCAGCATTTT,CASRRTSRGWNQPQHF
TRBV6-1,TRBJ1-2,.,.,TGTGCCAGCAGTGAGCTACCGCTAGACAACTATGGTTACACCTTC,CASSELPLDNYGYTF
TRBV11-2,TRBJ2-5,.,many,TGTGCCAGCAGCCTATCGGGGTCCCAAGAGACCCAGTACTTC,CASSLSGSQETQYF
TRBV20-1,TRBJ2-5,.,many,TGCAGTGCTAGACTCAGGGAAGAGACCCAGTACTTC,CSARLREETQYF
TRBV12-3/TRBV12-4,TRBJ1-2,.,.,TGTGCCAGCAGTTACTTGGAGGACGGGGGCTACACCTTC,CASSYLEDGGYTF
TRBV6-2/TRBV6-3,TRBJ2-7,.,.,TGTGCCAGCAGTTACCCTCCCGAAGCCTACGAGCAGTACTTC,CASSYPPEAYEQYF
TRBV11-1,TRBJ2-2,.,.,TGTGCCAGCAGCTTAGCAGGACAGACGAACACCGGGGAGCTGTTTTTT,CASSLAGQTNTGELFF
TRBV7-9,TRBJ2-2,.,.,TGTGCCAGCAGCCGAGAGGGAACGACCGGGGAGCTGTTTTTT,CASSREGTTGELFF
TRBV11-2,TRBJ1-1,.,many,TGTGCCAGCAGCTTCGGCCCGAACACTGAAGCTTTCTTT,CASSFGPNTEAFF
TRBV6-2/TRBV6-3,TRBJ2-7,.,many,TGTGCCAGCAGAAGGGACGGAGTGACGCAGTACTTC,CASRRDGVTQYF
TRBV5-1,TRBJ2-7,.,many,TGCGCCAGCAGCTTGTACGCGGGTTCCTACGAGCAGTACTTC,CASSLYAGSYEQYF
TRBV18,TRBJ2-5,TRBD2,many,TGTGCCAGCTCACCTAGGACTAGCGGGAGGGCCGAAGAGACCCAGTACTTC,CASSPRTSGRAEETQYF
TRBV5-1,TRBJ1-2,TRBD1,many,TGCGCCAGCAGCTTGGGACAGGGGGCTACCAACTATGGCTACACCTTC,CASSLGQGATNYGYTF
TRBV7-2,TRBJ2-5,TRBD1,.,TGTGCCAGCAGCTCACAGGGGGCTAGGACCCAGTACTTC,CASSSQGARTQYF
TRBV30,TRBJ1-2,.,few,TGTGCCTGGAGTGTAAAGGGGTCGAACGGCTACACCTTC,CAWSVKGSNGYTF
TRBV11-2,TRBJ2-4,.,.,TGTGCCAGCAGCGAACGGCTAGCCAAAAACATTCAGTACTTC,CASSERLAKNIQYF
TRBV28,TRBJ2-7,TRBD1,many,TGTGCCAGCAGTTTAAGCTGGGACAGTCCTACCTACGAGCAGTACTTC,CASSLSWDSPTYEQYF
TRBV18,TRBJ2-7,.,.,TGTGCCAGCTCACCAATGCGGGACTCCTACGAGCAGTACTTC,CASSPMRDSYEQYF
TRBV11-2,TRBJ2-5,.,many,TGTGCCAGCAGCTTAGCTGTGAGGAGAGATGGGGAGACCCAGTACTTC,CASSLAVRRDGETQYF
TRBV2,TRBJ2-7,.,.,TGTGCCAGCCGCTGGGGATACGAGCAGTACTTC,CASRWGYEQYF
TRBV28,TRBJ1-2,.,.,TGTGCCAGTATACAGGGCTACTATGGCTACACCTTC,CASIQGYYGYTF
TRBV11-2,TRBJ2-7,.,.,TGTGCCAGCAGCTTAATGGACGAGCAGTACTTC,CASSLMDEQYF
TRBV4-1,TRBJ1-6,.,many,TGCGCCAGCAGCCAAGATCAGGACCCACAGGGTTCACCCCTCCACTTT,CASSQDQDPQGSPLHF
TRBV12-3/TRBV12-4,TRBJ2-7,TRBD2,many,TGTGCCAGCAGTCCAGGACTAGCGAGTCTGAACGAGCAGTACTTC,CASSPGLASLNEQYF
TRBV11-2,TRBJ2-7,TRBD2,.,TGTGCCTCAACCTTGGGCGGGGGGACCTACGAGCAGTACTTC,CASTLGGGTYEQYF
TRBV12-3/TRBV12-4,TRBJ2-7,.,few,TGTGCCAGCAGTCTTTCGACTAGTGGCCCTTACGAGCAGTACTTC,CASSLSTSGPYEQYF
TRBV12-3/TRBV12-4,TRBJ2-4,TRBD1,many,TGTGCCAGCAGTACCCCCGGGACAGGGGGGAACATTAAGTACTTC,CASSTPGTGGNIKYF
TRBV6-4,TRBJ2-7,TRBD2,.,TGTGCCCAGCGGGGCTCCTACGAGCAGTACTTC,CAQRGSYEQYF
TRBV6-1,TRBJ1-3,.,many,TGTGCCAGCAGCAATGACGGAAGCTCTGGAAACACCATATATTTT,CASSNDGSSGNTIYF
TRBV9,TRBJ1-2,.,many,TGTGCCAGCAGCGTAGGCGGGGGCGACTATGGCTACACCTTC,CASSVGGGDYGYTF
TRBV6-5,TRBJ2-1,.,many,TGTGCCAGCAGTTACGAGGGGTGCAATGAGCAGTTCTTC,CASSYEGCNEQFF
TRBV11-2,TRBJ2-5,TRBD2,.,TGTGCCAGCAGCTTAGCACTAGCGGGAGGAGTAAAGACCCAGTACTTC,CASSLALAGGVKTQYF
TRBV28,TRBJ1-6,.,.,TGTGCCAGCACCCCTGTGGGGTCCTATAATTCACCCCTCCACTTT,CASTPVGSYNSPLHF
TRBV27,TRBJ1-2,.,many,TGTGCCAGCAGTTTATCGAGGGAATTTATCGATGGCTACACCTTC,CASSLSREFIDGYTF
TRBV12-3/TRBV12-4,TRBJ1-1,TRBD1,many,TGTGCCAGCAGTTTAAAGGGACAGGGGATCACTGAAGCTTTCTTT,CASSLKGQGITEAFF
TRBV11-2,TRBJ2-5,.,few,TGTGCCAGCAGCTTAAATGGAGGGGTGGGGATCCAAGAGACCCAGTACTTC,CASSLNGGVGIQETQYF
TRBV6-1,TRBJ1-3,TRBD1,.,TGTGCCAGCAGGACAGGGACGGACACCATATATTTT,CASRTGTDTIYF
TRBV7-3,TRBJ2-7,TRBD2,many,TGTGCCAGCAGCTTAAACCCGACTAGCGGAATCTACGAGCAGTACTTC,CASSLNPTSGIYEQYF
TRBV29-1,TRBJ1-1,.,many,TGCAGCGTTGACCGGGCACCACTGAACACTGAAGCTTTCTTT,CSVDRAPLNTEAFF
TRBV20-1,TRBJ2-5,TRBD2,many,TGCAGTGCTGCTAGCGGGAGGTCTCAAGAGACCCAGTACTTC,CSAASGRSQETQYF
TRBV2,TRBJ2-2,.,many,TGTGCCAGCAGTGAAGGTTACGGATACACCGGGGAGCTGTTTTTT,CASSEGYGYTGELFF
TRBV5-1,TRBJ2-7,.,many,TGCGCCAGCAGCCAGGAGGGAGTCGAGCAGTACTTC,CASSQEGVEQYF